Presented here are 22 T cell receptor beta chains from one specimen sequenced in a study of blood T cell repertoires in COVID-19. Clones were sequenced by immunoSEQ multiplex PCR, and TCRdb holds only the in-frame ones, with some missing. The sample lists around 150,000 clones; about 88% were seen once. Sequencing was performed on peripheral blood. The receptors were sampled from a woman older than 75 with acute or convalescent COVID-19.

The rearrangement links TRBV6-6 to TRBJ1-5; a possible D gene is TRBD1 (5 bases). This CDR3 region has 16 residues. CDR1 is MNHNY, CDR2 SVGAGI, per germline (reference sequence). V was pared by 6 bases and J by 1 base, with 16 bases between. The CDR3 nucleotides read TGTGCCAGCAGCCACGGGGGGATTAGGAGCAATCAGCCCCAGCATTTT. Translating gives CASSHGGIRSNQPQHF.

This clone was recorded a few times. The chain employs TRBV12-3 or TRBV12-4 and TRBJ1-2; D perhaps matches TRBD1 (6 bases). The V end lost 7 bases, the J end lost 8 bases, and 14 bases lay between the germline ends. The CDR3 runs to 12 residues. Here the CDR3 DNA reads TGTGCCAGCAAGATGACAGGCTGGGGCTACACCTTC. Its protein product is CASKMTGWGYTF.

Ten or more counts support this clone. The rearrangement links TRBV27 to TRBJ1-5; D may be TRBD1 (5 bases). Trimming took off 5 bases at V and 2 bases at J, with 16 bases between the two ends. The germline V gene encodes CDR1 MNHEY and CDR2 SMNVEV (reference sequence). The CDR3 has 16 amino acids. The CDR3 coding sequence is TGTGCCAGCAGTCCACGCAGGGAAGGGCGCAATCAGCCCCAGCATTTT. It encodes CASSPRREGRNQPQHF.

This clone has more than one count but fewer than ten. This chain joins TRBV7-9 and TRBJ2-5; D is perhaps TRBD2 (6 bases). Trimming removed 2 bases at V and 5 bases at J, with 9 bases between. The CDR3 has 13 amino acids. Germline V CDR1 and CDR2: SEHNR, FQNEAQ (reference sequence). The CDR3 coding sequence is TGTGCCAGCAGCTTACTGGGACTGGAGACCCAGTACTTC. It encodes CASSLLGLETQYF.

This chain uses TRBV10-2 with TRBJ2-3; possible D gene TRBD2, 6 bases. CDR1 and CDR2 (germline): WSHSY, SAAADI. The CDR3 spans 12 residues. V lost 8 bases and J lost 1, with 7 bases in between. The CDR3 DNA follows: TGCGCCAGCGCTAGCGGCACAGATACGCAGTATTTT. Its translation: CASASGTDTQYF.

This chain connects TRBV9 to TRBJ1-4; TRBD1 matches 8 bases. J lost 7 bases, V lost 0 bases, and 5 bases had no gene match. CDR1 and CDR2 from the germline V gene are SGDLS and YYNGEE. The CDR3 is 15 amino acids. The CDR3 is CASSVGQGAREKLFF. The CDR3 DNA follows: TGTGCCAGCAGCGTAGGTCAGGGGGCGCGTGAAAAACTGTTTTTT. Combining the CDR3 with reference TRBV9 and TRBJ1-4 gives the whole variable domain DSGVTQTPKHLITATGQRVTLRCSPRSGDLSVYWYQQSLDQGLQFLIQYYNGEERAKGNILERFSAQQFPDLHSELNLSSLELGDSALYFCASSVGQGAREKLFFGSGTQLSVL.

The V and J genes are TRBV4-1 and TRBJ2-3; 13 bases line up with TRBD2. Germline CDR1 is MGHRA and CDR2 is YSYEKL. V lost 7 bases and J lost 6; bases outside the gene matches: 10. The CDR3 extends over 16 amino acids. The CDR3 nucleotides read TGCGCCAGCACTGGACTAGCGGGGGTATTCGGGGATACGCAGTATTTT. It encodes CASTGLAGVFGDTQYF.

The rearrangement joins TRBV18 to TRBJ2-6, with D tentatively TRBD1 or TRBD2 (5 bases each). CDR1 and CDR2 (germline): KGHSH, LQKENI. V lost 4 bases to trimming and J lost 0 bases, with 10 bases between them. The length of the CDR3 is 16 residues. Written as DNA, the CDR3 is TGTGCCAGCTCACTACCGGGGCACTCTGGGGCCAACGTCCTGACTTTC. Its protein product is CASSLPGHSGANVLTF. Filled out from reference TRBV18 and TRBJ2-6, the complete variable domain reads NAGVMQNPRHLVRRRGQEARLRCSPMKGHSHVYWYRQLPEEGLKFMVYLQKENIIDESGMPKERFSAEFPKEGPSILRIQQVVRGDSAAYFCASSLPGHSGANVLTFGAGSRLTVL.

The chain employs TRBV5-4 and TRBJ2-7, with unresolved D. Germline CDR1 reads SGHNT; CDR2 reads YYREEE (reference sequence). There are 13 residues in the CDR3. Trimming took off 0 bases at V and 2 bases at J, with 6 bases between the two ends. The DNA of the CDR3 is TGTGCCAGCAGCTTGGTGGGCCCCTACGAGCAGTACTTC. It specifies CASSLVGPYEQYF.

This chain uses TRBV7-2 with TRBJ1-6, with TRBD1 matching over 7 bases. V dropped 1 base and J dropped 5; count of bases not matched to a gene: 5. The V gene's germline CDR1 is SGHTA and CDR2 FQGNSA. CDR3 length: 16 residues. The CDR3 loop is CASSLVATGNNSPLHF. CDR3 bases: TGTGCCAGCAGCTTAGTAGCGACAGGGAATAATTCACCCCTCCACTTT.

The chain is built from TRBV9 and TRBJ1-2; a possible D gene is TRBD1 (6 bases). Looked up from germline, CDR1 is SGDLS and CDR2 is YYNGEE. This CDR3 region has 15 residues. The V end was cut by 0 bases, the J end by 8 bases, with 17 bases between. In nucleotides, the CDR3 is TGTGCCAGCAGCGTAGGTGAGGGGGAGTCTGAGGGCTACACCTTC. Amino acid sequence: CASSVGEGESEGYTF. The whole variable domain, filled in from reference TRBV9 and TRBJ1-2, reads DSGVTQTPKHLITATGQRVTLRCSPRSGDLSVYWYQQSLDQGLQFLIQYYNGEERAKGNILERFSAQQFPDLHSELNLSSLELGDSALYFCASSVGEGESEGYTFGSGTRLTVV.

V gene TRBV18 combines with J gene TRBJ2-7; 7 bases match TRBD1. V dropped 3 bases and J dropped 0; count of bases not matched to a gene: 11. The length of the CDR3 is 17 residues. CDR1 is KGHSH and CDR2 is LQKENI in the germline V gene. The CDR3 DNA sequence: TGTGCCAGCTCACCGATACCACAGGGGTCGAGCTCCTACGAGCAGTACTTC. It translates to CASSPIPQGSSSYEQYF.

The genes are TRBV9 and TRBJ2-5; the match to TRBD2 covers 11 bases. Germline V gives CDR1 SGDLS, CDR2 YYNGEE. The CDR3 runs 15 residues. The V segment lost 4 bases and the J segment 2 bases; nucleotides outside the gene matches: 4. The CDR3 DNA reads TGTGCCAGCAGCACTATAGCGGGGGGGCAAGAGACCCAGTACTTC. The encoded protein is CASSTIAGGQETQYF.

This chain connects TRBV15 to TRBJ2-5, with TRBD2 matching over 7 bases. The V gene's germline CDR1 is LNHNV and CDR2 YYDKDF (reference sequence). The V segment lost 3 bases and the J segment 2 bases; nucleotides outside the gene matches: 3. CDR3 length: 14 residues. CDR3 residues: CATSRGGVQETQYF. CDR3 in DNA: TGTGCCACCAGCAGGGGGGGGGTTCAAGAGACCCAGTACTTC.

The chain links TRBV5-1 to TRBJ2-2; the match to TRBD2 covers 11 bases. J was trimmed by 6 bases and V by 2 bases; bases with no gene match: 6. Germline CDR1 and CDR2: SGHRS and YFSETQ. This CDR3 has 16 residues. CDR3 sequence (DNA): TGCGCCAGCAGCTTTTTAGCGGGGGGGTCCGCCGGGGAGCTGTTTTTT. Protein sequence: CASSFLAGGSAGELFF.

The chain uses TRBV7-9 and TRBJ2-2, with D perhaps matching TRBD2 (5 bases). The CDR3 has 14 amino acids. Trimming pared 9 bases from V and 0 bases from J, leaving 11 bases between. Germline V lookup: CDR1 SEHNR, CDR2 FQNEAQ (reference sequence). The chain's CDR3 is CASGGSANTGELFF. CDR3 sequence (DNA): TGTGCCAGTGGCGGGTCCGCGAACACCGGGGAGCTGTTTTTT.

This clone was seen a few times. Written as DNA, the CDR3 is TGCGCCAGCAGCTTGGACAGGGAAAACACCATATATTTT. Translation gives CASSLDRENTIYF. V and J are TRBV5-1 and TRBJ1-3; D is possibly TRBD1 (6 bases). Per germline, CDR1 SGHRS and CDR2 YFSETQ. The germline V and J ends were trimmed by 0 bases and 6 bases, with 7 bases remaining between them. The CDR3 totals 13 residues.

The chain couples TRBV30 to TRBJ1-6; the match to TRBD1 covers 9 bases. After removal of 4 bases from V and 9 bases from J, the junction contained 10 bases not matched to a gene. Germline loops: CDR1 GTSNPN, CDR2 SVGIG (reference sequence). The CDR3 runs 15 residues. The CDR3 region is CAWKLPGQGRSPLHF. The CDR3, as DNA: TGTGCCTGGAAGCTGCCGGGACAGGGCCGTTCACCCCTCCACTTT.

In nucleotides, the CDR3 is TGTGCCAGCAGCCGTATCGGGACAGCTGGGGAGCTGTTTTTT. This encodes CASSRIGTAGELFF. The genes are TRBV9 and TRBJ2-2; TRBD1 matches at 7 bases. From germline, CDR1 is SGDLS and CDR2 YYNGEE. The trim removed 4 bases at V and 8 bases at J, leaving 8 bases unmatched. CDR3 length: 14 residues.

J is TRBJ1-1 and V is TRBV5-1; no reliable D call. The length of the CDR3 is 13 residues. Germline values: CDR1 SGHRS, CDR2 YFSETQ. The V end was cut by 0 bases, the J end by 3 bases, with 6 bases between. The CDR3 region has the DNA TGCGCCAGCAGCTTGGCCGTCGACACTGAAGCTTTCTTT. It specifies CASSLAVDTEAFF.

The CDR3 DNA reads TGTGCCAGCAGCCAGGACAGGGGTGAAAAACTGTTTTTT. The encoded protein is CASSQDRGEKLFF. The V and J genes are TRBV7-2 and TRBJ1-4, with 9 bases identical to TRBD1. CDR1 and CDR2 from the germline V gene are SGHTA and FQGNSA. The V and J ends lost 5 bases and 7 bases, in that order; junction bases with no gene match: 2. The length of the CDR3 is 13 residues. Filled out from reference TRBV7-2 and TRBJ1-4, the complete variable domain reads GAGVSQSPSNKVTEKGKDVELRCDPISGHTALYWYRQSLGQGLEFLIYFQGNSAPDKSGLPSDRFSAERTGGSVSTLTIQRTQQEDSAVYLCASSQDRGEKLFFGSGTQLSVL.

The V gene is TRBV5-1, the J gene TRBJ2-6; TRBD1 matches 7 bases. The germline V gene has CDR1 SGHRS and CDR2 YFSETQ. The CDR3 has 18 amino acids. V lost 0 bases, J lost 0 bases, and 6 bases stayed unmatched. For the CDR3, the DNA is TGCGCCAGCAGCTTGGCTGGGACAGCGTCCTCTGGGGCCAACGTCCTGACTTTC. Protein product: CASSLAGTASSGANVLTF.